This passage covers 19 T cell receptor beta chains from one sample sequenced in a study of T-cell reconstitution after alpha-beta-depleted transplantation in children. As it was prepared, the TCRbeta library received unique molecular identifiers. TCRdb fed the PCR reads into MiXCR, producing one record per CDR3 protein. This table has approximately 640,000 distinct CDR3 sequences, roughly 15% appearing once. The sequenced sample was PBMCs from the stem cell graft donor, obtained from the stem cell graft. The receptors shown here come from a human donor who donated a stem cell graft to a child with acute myeloid leukemia.

This clonotype was seen many times. V gene TRBV20-1 combines with J gene TRBJ2-7; D not resolved. The CDR3 spans 12 residues. V shed 3 bases and J shed 1 base, with 7 bases lying between them. Per the germline V gene, CDR1 is DFQATT and CDR2 is SNEGSKA (reference sequence). The CDR3, as DNA: TGCAGTGCTAGGGAGCTTTCCTACGAGCAGTACTTC. Its protein is CSARELSYEQYF.

The chain combines TRBV3-1 with TRBJ1-6; D is uncertain. This CDR3 has 13 amino acids. CDR1 and CDR2 from the germline V gene are LGHDT and YNNKEL (reference sequence). V gave up 2 bases and J gave up 9 bases, with 8 bases separating them. The CDR3, as DNA: TGTGCCAGCAGCCAAAGAACGGGTTCACCCCTCCACTTT. It specifies CASSQRTGSPLHF. Full variable domain (missing parts from reference TRBV3-1 and TRBJ1-6): DTAVSQTPKYLVTQMGNDKSIKCEQNLGHDTMYWYKQDSKKFLKIMFSYNNKELIINETVPNRFSPKSPDKAHLNLHINSLELGDSAVYFCASSQRTGSPLHFGNGTRLTVT.

In its sample, this clonotype was seen a few times. The chain couples TRBV15 to TRBJ1-1; TRBD1 agrees at 9 bases. V shed 6 bases and J 1 base; nucleotides not matched to a gene: 6. The CDR3 spans 15 residues. Germline V CDR1 and CDR2: LNHNV, YYDKDF (reference sequence). The CDR3 DNA sequence: TGTGCCACCAGGGGACAGGGAATATGGAACACTGAAGCTTTCTTT. The encoded protein is CATRGQGIWNTEAFF.

The chain joins TRBV4-2 to TRBJ1-4; D not certain. This CDR3 is built from 14 residues. Germline CDR1 reads LGHNA; CDR2 reads YNFKEQ. The V gene lost 4 bases and the J gene lost 4 bases, with 10 bases spanning the gap. CDR3 coding DNA: TGTGCCAGCAGCCGGAGGCAGAATAATGAAAAACTGTTTTTT. It translates to CASSRRQNNEKLFF.

The table lists this clonotype with many counts. The CDR3: CSVGTPTDRVETEAFF. The CDR3 nucleotides are TGCAGCGTTGGAACGCCGACAGACAGGGTTGAAACTGAAGCTTTCTTT. The rearrangement links TRBV29-1 to TRBJ1-1; the match to TRBD1 covers 7 bases. The CDR3 spans 16 residues. Germline values: CDR1 SQVTM, CDR2 ANQGSEA. V dropped 4 bases and J dropped 5; count of bases not matched to a gene: 16. The complete variable domain, with remaining parts taken from reference TRBV29-1 and TRBJ1-1, reads SAVISQKPSRDICQRGTSLTIQCQVDSQVTMMFWYRQQPGQSLTLIATANQGSEATYESGFVIDKFPISRPNLTFSTLTVSNMSPEDSSIYLCSVGTPTDRVETEAFFGQGTRLTVV.

The CDR3: CASSFDREYTEAFF. The CDR3 coding sequence is TGTGCCAGCAGTTTCGACAGGGAGTACACTGAAGCTTTCTTT. The chain recombines TRBV27 with TRBJ1-1, with 7 nucleotides matching TRBD1. Germline loops: CDR1 MNHEY, CDR2 SMNVEV (reference sequence). The V gene end was trimmed by 3 bases and the J gene end by 3 bases; junction bases not matched to a gene: 4. This CDR3 spans 14 amino acids.

This clonotype was seen only a few times. This chain joins TRBV5-8 and TRBJ2-3, with 10 bases aligning to TRBD1. This CDR3 is built from 15 residues. The ends lost 4 bases at V and 9 bases at J; junction bases unmatched: 11. Germline V gene sequence: CDR1 SGHTS, CDR2 YDEGEE. CDR3 in amino acids: CASSAGTGASITQYF. In nucleotides, the CDR3 is TGTGCCAGCAGCGCCGGGACAGGGGCCTCAATAACGCAGTATTTT.

Ten or more counts support this clonotype. The chain combines TRBV20-1 with TRBJ2-5; the match to TRBD2 covers 11 bases. CDR1 and CDR2 from the germline V gene are DFQATT and SNEGSKA (reference sequence). This CDR3 has 12 amino acids. V gave up 5 bases and J gave up 5 bases; unmatched junction bases: 1. Here the CDR3 reads CSALAGGETQYF. The CDR3 DNA sequence: TGCAGTGCTTTAGCGGGGGGGGAGACCCAGTACTTC.

This clonotype was seen many times. The chain joins TRBV7-6 to TRBJ2-7; 9 nucleotides align to TRBD1. The germline V gene encodes CDR1 SGHVS and CDR2 FNYEAQ. V shed 1 base, J shed 3 bases, and the junction held 7 bases outside the gene matches. The CDR3 totals 16 residues. This CDR3 is CASSLDAGTGFYEQYF. The CDR3 DNA follows: TGTGCCAGCAGCTTAGACGCGGGGACAGGGTTCTACGAGCAGTACTTC.

This clonotype was found a few times. The V and J genes are TRBV27 and TRBJ2-3; tentative D call: TRBD1 (6 bases). Germline CDR1 MNHEY, CDR2 SMNVEV (reference sequence). The CDR3 contains 16 residues. The V and J ends lost 5 bases and 4 bases respectively, with 19 bases between them. In nucleotides, the CDR3 is TGTGCCAGCAGTCCGCCGGTGGGGGCTCGCCCAGATACGCAGTATTTT. Translating it yields CASSPPVGARPDTQYF.

The chain combines TRBV4-1 with TRBJ1-5; no firm D call. The CDR3 is made up of 13 amino acids. Trimming pared 2 bases from V and 3 bases from J, leaving 5 bases between. CDR1 is MGHRA, CDR2 YSYEKL, per germline. CDR3 residues: CASSQWTNQPQHF. The DNA of the CDR3 is TGCGCCAGCAGCCAATGGACCAATCAGCCCCAGCATTTT.

This sequence joins TRBV20-1 and TRBJ2-1; TRBD2 is a possible D gene (6 bases). CDR1 and CDR2 (germline): DFQATT, SNEGSKA (reference sequence). This CDR3 comprises 12 residues. V lost 6 bases to trimming and J lost 6 bases, with 12 bases between them. The CDR3 loop reads CSANRRGNEQFF. In DNA, the CDR3 is TGCAGTGCCAACAGGAGGGGCAATGAGCAGTTCTTC.

In this sample, this clonotype turned up a few times. DNA for the CDR3: TGCAGCGTTGCGGCCAGCGGGGGGAATGAGCAGTTCTTC. This encodes CSVAASGGNEQFF. The J gene is TRBJ2-1, the V gene TRBV29-1; 9 nucleotides align to TRBD2. Unmatched junction bases numbered 5, after V lost 4 bases and J lost 7 bases. Germline V gene lookup returns CDR1 SQVTM and CDR2 ANQGSEA. The CDR3 has 13 amino acids.

The chain is built from TRBV20-1 and TRBJ2-5; 9 bases line up with TRBD1. From germline, CDR1 is DFQATT and CDR2 SNEGSKA (reference sequence). The CDR3 totals 15 residues. The junction had 10 bases not matched to a gene; V was cut back by 6 bases and J by 2 bases. The CDR3: CSAHPGGTGQETQYF. The CDR3 nucleotides read TGCAGTGCCCACCCCGGGGGGACAGGGCAAGAGACCCAGTACTTC.

This sequence joins TRBV5-1 and TRBJ2-5, with 12 positions matching TRBD1. The V segment lost 1 base and the J segment 4 bases; nucleotides outside the gene matches: 8. The CDR3 loop spans 17 amino acids. Looked up from germline, CDR1 is SGHRS and CDR2 is YFSETQ. CDR3 loop: CASSLLGQGASGETQYF. The CDR3 DNA reads as TGCGCCAGCAGCTTGCTGGGACAGGGGGCCTCGGGAGAGACCCAGTACTTC. The full variable domain, completed using reference TRBV5-1 and TRBJ2-5, is KAGVTQTPRYLIKTRGQQVTLSCSPISGHRSVSWYQQTPGQGLQFLFEYFSETQRNKGNFPGRFSGRQFSNSRSEMNVSTLELGDSALYLCASSLLGQGASGETQYFGPGTRLLVL.

This clonotype has more than one count but fewer than ten. The chain links TRBV5-1 to TRBJ2-5; no firm D call. The length of the CDR3 is 12 residues. The germline V gene has CDR1 SGHRS and CDR2 YFSETQ. V shed 5 bases and J shed 5 bases, with 10 bases lying between them. The DNA of the CDR3 is TGCGCCAGCAGGGCTCCTCAGGAGACCCAGTACTTC. It translates to CASRAPQETQYF.

This clonotype has only a few counts. V usage is TRBV20-1 and J usage is TRBJ1-6, with 7 bases lining up with TRBD1. V shed 0 bases and J 9 bases; nucleotides not matched to a gene: 11. This CDR3 is built from 16 residues. Germline assignment: CDR1 DFQATT and CDR2 SNEGSKA (reference sequence). Written as DNA, the CDR3 is TGCAGTGCTAGAGATCGGGGGGGGACAGACGGTTCACCCCTCCACTTT. Protein product: CSARDRGGTDGSPLHF.

Here the CDR3 reads CASTKGQGGTGELFF. The DNA of the CDR3 is TGTGCCAGCACCAAGGGACAGGGCGGCACCGGGGAGCTGTTTTTT. The chain links TRBV6-1 to TRBJ2-2; 9 nucleotides align to TRBD1. Trimming took 7 bases from V and 4 from J; bases not matched to a gene: 7. Germline V gives CDR1 MNHNS, CDR2 SASEGT. CDR3 length: 15 amino acids.

This clonotype was seen ten or more times. The rearrangement links TRBV12-3 or TRBV12-4 to TRBJ2-3; D is unresolved. The length of the CDR3 is 15 residues. V was trimmed by 10 bases and J by 4 bases, leaving 21 bases between them. The DNA of the CDR3 is TGTGCCACCATCGACGAAGGTACCATGTCAGATACGCAGTATTTT. Amino acids: CATIDEGTMSDTQYF.